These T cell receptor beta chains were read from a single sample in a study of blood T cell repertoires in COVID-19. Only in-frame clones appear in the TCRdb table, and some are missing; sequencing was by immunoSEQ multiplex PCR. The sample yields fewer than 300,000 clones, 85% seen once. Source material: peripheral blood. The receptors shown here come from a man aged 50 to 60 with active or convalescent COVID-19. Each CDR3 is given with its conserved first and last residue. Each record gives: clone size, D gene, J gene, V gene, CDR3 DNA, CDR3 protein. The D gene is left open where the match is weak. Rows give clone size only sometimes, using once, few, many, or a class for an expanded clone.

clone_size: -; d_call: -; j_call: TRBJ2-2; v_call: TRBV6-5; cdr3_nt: TGTGCCAGCAGATCCACAGGGTTGAACACCGGGGAGCTGTTTTTT; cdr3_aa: CASRSTGLNTGELFF
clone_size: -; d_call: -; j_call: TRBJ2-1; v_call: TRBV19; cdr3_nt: TGTGCCAGTAGCCAAGGGCCCTCCGCCTTGGGGTTAGCGGCGCATGACACACTATATGAGCAGTTCTTC; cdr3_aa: CASSQGPSALGLAAHDTLYEQFF
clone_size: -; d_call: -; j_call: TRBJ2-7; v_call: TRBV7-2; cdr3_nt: TGTGCCAGCAGCCGTAGTAGTGGTGGGACTCTAACCTACGAGCAGTACTTC; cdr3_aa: CASSRSSGGTLTYEQYF
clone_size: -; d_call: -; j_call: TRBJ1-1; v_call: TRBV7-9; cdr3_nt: TGTGCCAGCAGCGTACAGGGGAACACTGAAGCTTTCTTT; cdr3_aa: CASSVQGNTEAFF
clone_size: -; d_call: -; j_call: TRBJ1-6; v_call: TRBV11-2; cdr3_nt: TGTGCCAGCAGCATGACAGGCCTAAATTCACCCCTCCACTTT; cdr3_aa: CASSMTGLNSPLHF
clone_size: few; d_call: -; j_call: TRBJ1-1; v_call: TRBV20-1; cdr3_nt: TGCAGTGCCCCGGGGAACACTGAAGCTTTCTTT; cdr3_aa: CSAPGNTEAFF
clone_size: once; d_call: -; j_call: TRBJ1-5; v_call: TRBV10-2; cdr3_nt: TGCGCCAGCACCCCGGTAGGGAGACAGCCCCAGCATTTT; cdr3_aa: CASTPVGRQPQHF
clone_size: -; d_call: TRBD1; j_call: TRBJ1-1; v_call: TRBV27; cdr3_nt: TGTGCCAGCAGGCCCCGACAGGGTTCTGCTTTCTTT; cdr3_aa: CASRPRQGSAFF
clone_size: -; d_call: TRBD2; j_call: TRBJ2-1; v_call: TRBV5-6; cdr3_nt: TGTGCCAGCAGCGCCGATGGGACTAGCGGGAGCTCCTACAATGAGCAGTTCTTC; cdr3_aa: CASSADGTSGSSYNEQFF
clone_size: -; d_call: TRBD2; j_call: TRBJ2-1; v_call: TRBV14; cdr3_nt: TGTGCCAGCAGCCATAAACCGGAGGGCCCTCTCGGGGGGACTAGGTTCTTC; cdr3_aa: CASSHKPEGPLGGTRFF
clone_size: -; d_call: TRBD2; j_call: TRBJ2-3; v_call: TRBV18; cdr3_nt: TGTGCCAGCTCTCTTACTAGCGGTTACACAGATACGCAGTATTTT; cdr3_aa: CASSLTSGYTDTQYF
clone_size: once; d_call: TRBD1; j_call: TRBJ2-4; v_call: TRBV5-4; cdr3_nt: TGTGCCAGCAGCTCATTTCAGGGGGACAACATTCAGTACTTC; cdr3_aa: CASSSFQGDNIQYF
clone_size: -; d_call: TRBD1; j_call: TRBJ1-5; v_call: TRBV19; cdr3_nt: TGTGCCAGTAGTGGCACGTGGACAGGGGGCCGTCAGCCCCAGCATTTT; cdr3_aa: CASSGTWTGGRQPQHF
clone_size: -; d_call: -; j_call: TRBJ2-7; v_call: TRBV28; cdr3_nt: TGTGCCAGCAGGCAGGGCAGGCGCTACGAGCAGTACTTC; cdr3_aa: CASRQGRRYEQYF
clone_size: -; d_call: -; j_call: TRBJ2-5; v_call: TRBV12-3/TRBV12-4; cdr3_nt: TGTGCCAGCAAGGAGCGGATGGGGGAGACCCAGTACTTC; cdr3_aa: CASKERMGETQYF
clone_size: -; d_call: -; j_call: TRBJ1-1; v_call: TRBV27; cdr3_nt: TGTGCCAGCAGTTTACAAAGGAGGGGCCTTGAAGCTTTCTTT; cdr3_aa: CASSLQRRGLEAFF
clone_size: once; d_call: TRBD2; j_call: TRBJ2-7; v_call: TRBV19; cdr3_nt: TGTGCCAGTAGTATAGGAGCGGGAGACTGGAAGCAGTACTTC; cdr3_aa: CASSIGAGDWKQYF
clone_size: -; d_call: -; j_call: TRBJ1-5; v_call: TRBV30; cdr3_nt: TGTGCCTGGAGTCCCGACACCAATCAGCCCCAGCATTTT; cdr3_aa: CAWSPDTNQPQHF
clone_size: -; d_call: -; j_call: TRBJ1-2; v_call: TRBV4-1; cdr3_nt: TGCGCCAGCAGCCAGGGCCTCGACTATGGCTACACCTTC; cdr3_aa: CASSQGLDYGYTF
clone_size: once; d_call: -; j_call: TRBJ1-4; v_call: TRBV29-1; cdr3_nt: TGCAGCGTTGAAGGGGGGGGGATTAATGAAAAACTGTTTTTT; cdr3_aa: CSVEGGGINEKLFF
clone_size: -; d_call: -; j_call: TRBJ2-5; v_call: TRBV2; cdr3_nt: TGTGCCAGCAGTGAAATATTCGGGAGTCAAGAGACCCAGTACTTC; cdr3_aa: CASSEIFGSQETQYF
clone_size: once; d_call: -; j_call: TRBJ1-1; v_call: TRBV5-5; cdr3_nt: TGTGCCAGCAGCTTGTGGGGCAGGGCCGCTGGTACTTTCTTT; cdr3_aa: CASSLWGRAAGTFF
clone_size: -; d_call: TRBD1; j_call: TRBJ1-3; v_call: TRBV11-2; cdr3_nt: TGTGCCAGCAGCGGCGAGGGGGCCGGGGGAAACACCATATATTTT; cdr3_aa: CASSGEGAGGNTIYF
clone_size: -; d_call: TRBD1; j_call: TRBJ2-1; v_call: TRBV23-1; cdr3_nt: TGCGCCAGCAAATTGGCCGGGACAGGGAGGTATGAGCAGTTCTTC; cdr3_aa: CASKLAGTGRYEQFF
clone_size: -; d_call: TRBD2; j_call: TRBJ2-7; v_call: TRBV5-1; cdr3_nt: TGCGCCAGCAGCTTCTCTAGCGGGAGCTACGAGCAGTACTTC; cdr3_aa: CASSFSSGSYEQYF
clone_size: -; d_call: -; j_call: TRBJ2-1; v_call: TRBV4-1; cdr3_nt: TGCGCCAGCAGCCAAGAACTGGAGGTGAACCTAGTTGAGCAGTTCTTC; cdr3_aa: CASSQELEVNLVEQFF
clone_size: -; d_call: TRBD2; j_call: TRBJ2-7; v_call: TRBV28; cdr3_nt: TGTGCCAGCAGTTTGTCAATACCTAGCGGGGCTACCTACGAGCAGTACTTC; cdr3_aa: CASSLSIPSGATYEQYF
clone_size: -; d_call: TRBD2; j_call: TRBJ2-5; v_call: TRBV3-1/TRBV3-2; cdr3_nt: TGTGCCAGCGGTGGACTAGCTGGTAGTGGGTCAGAGACCCAGTACTTC; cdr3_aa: CASGGLAGSGSETQYF
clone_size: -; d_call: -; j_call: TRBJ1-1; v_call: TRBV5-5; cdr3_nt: TGTGCCAGCAGCCCCCGGACAGCGAACACTGAAGCTTTCTTT; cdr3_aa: CASSPRTANTEAFF
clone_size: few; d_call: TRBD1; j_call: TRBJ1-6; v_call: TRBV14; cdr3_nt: TGTGCCAGCAGTCGACAGGGTAGTGGACCCCTCCACTTT; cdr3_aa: CASSRQGSGPLHF
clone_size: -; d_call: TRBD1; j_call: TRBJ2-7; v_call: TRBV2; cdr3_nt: TGTGCCAGCAGTAAGCGACAGGGGGACGAGCAGTACTTC; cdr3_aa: CASSKRQGDEQYF